These T cell receptor beta chains were read from a single sample in a study of T cell responses to AZD1222 COVID-19 vaccine. Sequencing was performed with immunoSEQ multiplex PCR; in TCRdb, only in-frame clones are kept and a portion is missing. The sample holds 200,000 or so clones; about 94% are singletons and the top ten take about 1%. Material: peripheral blood, obtained 28 days after the second AZD1222 dose. The receptor source for this set is an adult who received the AZD1222 COVID-19 vaccine. Both conserved end residues are part of each CDR3. The D gene is left open where the match is weak. Clone size is not always given. Where it is, it says once, few, many or a class for expanded clones.

J	size	V	D	DNA	CDR3
TRBJ1-2	NA	TRBV7-9	NA	TGTGCCAGCAGGACCGGTAACTCGGACACCCAGGACTATGGCTACACCTTC	CASRTGNSDTQDYGYTF
TRBJ2-5	NA	TRBV18	NA	TGTGCCAGCTCACCAGGAGGCAGCCTCGGGACCCAGTACTTC	CASSPGGSLGTQYF
TRBJ1-1	once	TRBV11-2	NA	TGTGCCAGCAGCTTAGCGGGCCAGATGAACACTGAAGCTTTCTTT	CASSLAGQMNTEAFF
TRBJ1-1	NA	TRBV5-1	TRBD1	TGCGCCAGCAGCTCGACCGGGACAGGGCTCGACGCTGAAGCTTTCTTT	CASSSTGTGLDAEAFF
TRBJ1-5	NA	TRBV19	NA	TGTGCCAGTAGTATATACGGGGCCATCAATCAGCCCCAGCATTTT	CASSIYGAINQPQHF
TRBJ1-6	NA	TRBV2	TRBD1	TGTGCCAGCCAGCCCGGGACAGGGGTTTCACCCCTCCACTTT	CASQPGTGVSPLHF
TRBJ1-1	NA	TRBV25-1	NA	TGTGCCAGCAGTGAGGGGACTGAAGCTTTCTTT	CASSEGTEAFF
TRBJ1-1	NA	TRBV6-5	NA	TGTGCCAGCAGTTACAGGAACACTGAAGCTTTCTTT	CASSYRNTEAFF
TRBJ2-7	NA	TRBV21-1	NA	TGTGCCAGCAGCAAACGGTGGTCTAGCGGCTACGAGCAGTACTTC	CASSKRWSSGYEQYF
TRBJ2-3	NA	TRBV15	TRBD2	TGTGCCACCAGCAGAGTGGACGGGGGGGCAGATACGCAGTATTTT	CATSRVDGGADTQYF
TRBJ2-1	NA	TRBV18	NA	TGTGCCAGCTCACCACCTTTAGGGGAGCAGATCTCCTACAATGAGCAGTTCTTC	CASSPPLGEQISYNEQFF
TRBJ1-1	once	TRBV21-1	NA	TGTGCCAGCAGCAAAGGTCAAGGGAACACTGAAGCTTTCTTT	CASSKGQGNTEAFF
TRBJ2-3	NA	TRBV12-5	NA	TGTGCTAGTGGTTTGAGGCCGGGTACCTACACAGATACGCAGTATTTT	CASGLRPGTYTDTQYF
TRBJ2-7	NA	TRBV28	NA	TGTGCCAGCAGTTCCTTGGACCTCTCCTACGAGCAGTACTTC	CASSSLDLSYEQYF
TRBJ1-4	NA	TRBV20-1	TRBD1	TGCAGTGCTAGTCAGGGAGGGGGGACAGGGACTTTGGCAAAACTGTTTTTT	CSASQGGGTGTLAKLFF
TRBJ2-7	NA	TRBV3-1/TRBV3-2	NA	TGTGCCAGCAGCCAAGACACGGGAAGAGGCTACGAGCAGTACTTC	CASSQDTGRGYEQYF
TRBJ2-7	few	TRBV5-4	NA	TGTGCCAGCAGCTTGGAGGGGGGGGCGGCCTACGAGCAGTACTTC	CASSLEGGAAYEQYF
TRBJ1-1	NA	TRBV5-1	TRBD1	TGCGCCAGCACCTTGTCTGGGACAGGGGGAGCTGCTGGTGAAGCTTTCTTT	CASTLSGTGGAAGEAFF
TRBJ1-2	NA	TRBV20-1	NA	TGCAGTGCCAGGGATGGCTACACCTTC	CSARDGYTF
TRBJ1-2	NA	TRBV2	NA	TGTGCCAGCAGTCCAGATCCGATCTATGGCTACACCTTC	CASSPDPIYGYTF
TRBJ1-1	NA	TRBV3-1/TRBV3-2	NA	TGTGCCGCCAACAGCGGGGCCGGTGAGACTGAAGCTTTCTTT	CAANSGAGETEAFF
TRBJ1-6	once	TRBV6-5	NA	TGTGCCAGCAGATGGACAGATAATTCACCCCTCCACTTT	CASRWTDNSPLHF
TRBJ2-1	NA	TRBV6-5	NA	TGTGCCAGCAGTTTTGTCGGGGATGAGCAGTTCTTC	CASSFVGDEQFF
TRBJ2-7	once	TRBV10-3	TRBD2	TGTGCCATCAGTGAGTGGGCCCCGGGACTAGCGGGGAATCCCTACGAGCAGTACTTC	CAISEWAPGLAGNPYEQYF
TRBJ1-5	NA	TRBV18	TRBD1	TGTGCCAGCTCTTCGGACAGGAGCTATCAGCCCCAGCATTTT	CASSSDRSYQPQHF
TRBJ2-1	once	TRBV6-5	NA	TGTGCCGAAGCGCCGGGGCGTAGCAATGAGCAGTTCTTC	CAEAPGRSNEQFF
TRBJ1-2	NA	TRBV11-2	NA	TGTGCCAGCAGCTCCGGGTCATACTATGGCTACACCTTC	CASSSGSYYGYTF
TRBJ2-2	NA	TRBV12-5	TRBD2	TGTGCCGGGGAGGGGATCACCGGGGAGCTGTTTTTT	CAGEGITGELFF
TRBJ2-7	NA	TRBV11-2	NA	TGTGCCAGCAGCCGAGTTTACGAGCAGTACTTC	CASSRVYEQYF
TRBJ1-3	NA	TRBV19	NA	TGTGCCAGTAGTATGACGGGAACCTCTGGAAACACCATATATTTT	CASSMTGTSGNTIYF
TRBJ2-7	NA	TRBV9	NA	TGTGCCAGCAGCCCATCGAATAGGGGCGGAGGGGAGCAGTACTTC	CASSPSNRGGGEQYF
TRBJ1-2	NA	TRBV5-6	TRBD1	TGTGCCAGCAGCCTAGGGACAGTTTACTATGGCTACACCTTC	CASSLGTVYYGYTF
TRBJ1-1	NA	TRBV3-1/TRBV3-2	NA	TGTGCCAGCAGCCAAGAATCTCGGACACCCGACACTGAAGCTTTCTTT	CASSQESRTPDTEAFF
TRBJ2-3	NA	TRBV5-8	TRBD2	TGTGCCAGCAGCGCTGGACTAGCGGGGGGAGATACGCAGTATTTT	CASSAGLAGGDTQYF
TRBJ2-5	NA	TRBV15	TRBD2	TGTGCCACCAGCAGGGGGGAACGACTAGCGTCCGAGACCCAGTACTTC	CATSRGERLASETQYF
TRBJ2-5	NA	TRBV19	NA	TGTGCCAGTAGTATAGAGATCTCGAAGGAGACCCAGTACTTC	CASSIEISKETQYF
TRBJ2-3	once	TRBV19	TRBD1	TGTGCCAGTAGTTCAACAGGGGGCCGGGGTACGCAGTATTTT	CASSSTGGRGTQYF
TRBJ2-7	NA	TRBV7-6	NA	TGTGCCAGCAGCTTAGGACCGGGGGCGACCTACGAGCAGTACTTC	CASSLGPGATYEQYF
TRBJ1-3	once	TRBV6-2/TRBV6-3	NA	TGTGCCAGCAGTTACTTGTTGCCCGAGTCTGGAAACACCATATATTTT	CASSYLLPESGNTIYF
TRBJ2-7	NA	TRBV7-9	NA	TGTGCCAGCAGCTCCATCGCGCGGGGGCTTAGTCTCTACGAGCAGTACTTC	CASSSIARGLSLYEQYF
TRBJ2-7	once	TRBV7-5	NA	TGTGTCAGAAGCGGGAGTTCCTCCTACGAGCAGTACTTC	CVRSGSSSYEQYF
TRBJ1-1	NA	TRBV20-1	NA	TGCAGTGCTAGATGGGGCGGGGAAGCTTTCTTT	CSARWGGEAFF
TRBJ1-1	NA	TRBV4-1	NA	TGCGCCAGCAGCCGATCAAGGACAATGAACACTGAAGCTTTCTTT	CASSRSRTMNTEAFF
TRBJ2-1	NA	TRBV3-1/TRBV3-2	TRBD2	TGTGCCAGCAGCCAACGGGGGGGCGTATGGTACAATGAGCAGTTCTTC	CASSQRGGVWYNEQFF